This entry features one T cell receptor beta chain sequence. The antigen is undetermined. The data derive from a study of cytomegalovirus exposure and HLA in healthy donors. The CDR3 consists of 15 residues. Trimming shortened V by 3 bases and J by 4 bases, and 14 bases separated the two germline ends. Germline V gene data show CDR1 as SGHRS and CDR2 as YFSETQ. The PCR employed 60 Vbeta primers together with 13 Jbeta primers. Produced via immunoSEQ multiplex PCR; TCRdb's table is partial and in-frame only. The sample has under 150,000 clones, about 78% seen once. Notes on the study in general: It was assumed in the presence/absence analyses that sequencing depth was roughly uniform across donors. Highly shared variants forming one cluster were likely a sequencing artifact. A later analysis by the authors found several of the most significant clusters apparently linked to common viral pathogens. Researchers reported in a later analysis that a missense DCLRE1C variant was tied to TCR beta V- and J-gene trimming.

This rearrangement joins TRBV5-1 to TRBJ2-1; unclear D gene. The clonotype comes from a human donor in good health. The sample was PBMCs. The CDR3: CASSSLSPKYNEQFF. CDR3 in DNA: TGCGCCAGCAGCTCGCTATCGCCCAAATACAATGAGCAGTTCTTC.